This TCR beta chain was found in a study of neurological immune-mediated disorders. One entry per CDR3 protein, called by TCRdb with MiXCR from the 5' RACE reads. The table shows around 47,000 distinct CDR3 sequences, with over 9.5% occurring only once. Germline V gives CDR1 DFQATT, CDR2 SNEGSKA (reference sequence). After removal of 5 bases from V and 4 bases from J, the junction contained 4 bases not matched to a gene. This CDR3 region has 13 residues. The study built unsorted libraries from 2 million PBMCs kept at -80 C. The table lists this clonotype with many counts. The chain couples TRBV20-1 to TRBJ1-5; 8 bases match TRBD1. The TCR originated in a female donor in good health. Sequences were obtained from PBMCs. In nucleotides, the CDR3 is TGCAGTGCTCAAACAGGGGGAAATCAGCCCCAGCATTTT. The encoded protein is CSAQTGGNQPQHF.